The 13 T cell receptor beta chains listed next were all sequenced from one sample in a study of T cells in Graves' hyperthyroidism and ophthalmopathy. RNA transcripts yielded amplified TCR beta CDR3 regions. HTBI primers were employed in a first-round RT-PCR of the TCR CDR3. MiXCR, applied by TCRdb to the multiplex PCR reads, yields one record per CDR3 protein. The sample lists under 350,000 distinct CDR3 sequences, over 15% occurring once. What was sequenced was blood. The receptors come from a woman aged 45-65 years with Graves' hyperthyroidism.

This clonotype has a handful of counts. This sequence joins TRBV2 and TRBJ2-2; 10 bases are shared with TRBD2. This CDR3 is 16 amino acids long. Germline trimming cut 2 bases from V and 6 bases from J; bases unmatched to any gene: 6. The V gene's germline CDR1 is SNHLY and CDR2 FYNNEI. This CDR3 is CASSELAGELAGELFF. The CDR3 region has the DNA TGTGCCAGCAGTGAACTAGCGGGGGAGCTTGCCGGGGAGCTGTTTTTT.

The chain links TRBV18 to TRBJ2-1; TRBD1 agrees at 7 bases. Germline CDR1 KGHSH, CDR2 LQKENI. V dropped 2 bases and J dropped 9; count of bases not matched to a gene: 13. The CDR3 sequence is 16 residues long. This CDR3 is CASSPMIGGRTSEQFF. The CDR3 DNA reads TGTGCCAGCTCACCAATGATAGGGGGCCGTACAAGTGAGCAGTTCTTC.

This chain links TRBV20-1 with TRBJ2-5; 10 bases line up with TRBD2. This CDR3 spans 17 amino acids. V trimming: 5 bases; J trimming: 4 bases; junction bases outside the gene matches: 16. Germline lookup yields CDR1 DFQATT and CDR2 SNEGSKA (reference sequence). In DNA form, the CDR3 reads TGCAGTGCTTGGGGGTGGCTAGCGGGAGAAGGAGTAGAGACCCAGTACTTC. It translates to CSAWGWLAGEGVETQYF.

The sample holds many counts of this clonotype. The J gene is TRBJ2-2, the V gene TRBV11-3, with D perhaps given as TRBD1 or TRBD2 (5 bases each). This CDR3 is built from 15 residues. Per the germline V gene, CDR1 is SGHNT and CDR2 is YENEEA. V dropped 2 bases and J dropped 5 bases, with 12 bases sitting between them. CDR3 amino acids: CASSLTAGSTGELFF. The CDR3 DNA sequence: TGTGCCAGCAGCTTAACGGCAGGGAGTACCGGGGAGCTGTTTTTT.

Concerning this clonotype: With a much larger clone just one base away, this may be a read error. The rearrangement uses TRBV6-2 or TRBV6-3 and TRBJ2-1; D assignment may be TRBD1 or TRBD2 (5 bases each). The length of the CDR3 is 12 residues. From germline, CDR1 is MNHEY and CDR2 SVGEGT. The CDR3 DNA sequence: TGTGCCGGCAGTGGAATGGGACCCAAGCAGTTCTTC. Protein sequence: CAGSGMGPKQFF.

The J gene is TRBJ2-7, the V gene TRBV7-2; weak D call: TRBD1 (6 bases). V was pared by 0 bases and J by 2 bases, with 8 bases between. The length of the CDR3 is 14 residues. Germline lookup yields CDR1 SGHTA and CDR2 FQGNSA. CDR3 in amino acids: CASSLARTAYEQYV. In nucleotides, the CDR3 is TGTGCCAGCAGCTTAGCAAGGACAGCCTACGAGCAGTACGTC.

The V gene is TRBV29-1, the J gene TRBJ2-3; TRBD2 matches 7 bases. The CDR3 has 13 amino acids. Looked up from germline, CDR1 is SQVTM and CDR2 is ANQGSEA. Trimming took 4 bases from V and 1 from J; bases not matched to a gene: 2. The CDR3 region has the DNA TGCAGCGTTGCTACTAGCGGCACAGATACGCAGTATTTT. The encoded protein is CSVATSGTDTQYF.

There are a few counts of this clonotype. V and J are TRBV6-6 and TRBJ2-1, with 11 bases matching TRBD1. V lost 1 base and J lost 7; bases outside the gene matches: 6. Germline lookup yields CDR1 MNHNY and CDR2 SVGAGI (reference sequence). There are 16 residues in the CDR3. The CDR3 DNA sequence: TGTGCCAGCAGTTACTTCGGGACAGGGGGTGAAAATGAGCAGTTCTTC. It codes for CASSYFGTGGENEQFF.

The CDR3 here is CSATGQGRFTQYF. For the CDR3, the DNA is TGCAGTGCTACGGGACAGGGGAGATTTACCCAGTACTTC. The V call is TRBV20-1, the J call TRBJ2-5, with 10 bases identical to TRBD1. Per the germline V gene, CDR1 is DFQATT and CDR2 is SNEGSKA (reference sequence). J gave up 8 bases and V 4 bases, and 7 bases lay outside the gene matches. CDR3 size: 13 residues.

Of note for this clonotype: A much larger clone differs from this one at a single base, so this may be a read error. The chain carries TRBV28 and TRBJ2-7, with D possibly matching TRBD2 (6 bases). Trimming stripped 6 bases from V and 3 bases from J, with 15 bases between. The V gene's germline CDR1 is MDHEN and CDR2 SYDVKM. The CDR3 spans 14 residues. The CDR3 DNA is TGTGCCAGCAGCCCAGCAATAGCGGTCTACGAGCAGTACTTC. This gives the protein CASSPAIAVYEQYF.

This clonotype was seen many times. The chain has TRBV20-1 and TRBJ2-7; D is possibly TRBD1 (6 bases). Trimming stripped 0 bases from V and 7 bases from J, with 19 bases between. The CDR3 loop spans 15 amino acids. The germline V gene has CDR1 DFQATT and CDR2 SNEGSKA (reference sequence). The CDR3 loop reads CSARDTRQAFEEQYF. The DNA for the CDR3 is TGCAGTGCTAGAGACACCCGACAGGCTTTTGAGGAGCAGTACTTC.

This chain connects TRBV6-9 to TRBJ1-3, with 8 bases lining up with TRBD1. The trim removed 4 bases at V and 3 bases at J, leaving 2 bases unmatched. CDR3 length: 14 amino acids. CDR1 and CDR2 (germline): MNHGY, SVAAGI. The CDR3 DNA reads TGTGCCAGCAGTTGGACAGGGAATGGAAACACCATATATTTT. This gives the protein CASSWTGNGNTIYF.

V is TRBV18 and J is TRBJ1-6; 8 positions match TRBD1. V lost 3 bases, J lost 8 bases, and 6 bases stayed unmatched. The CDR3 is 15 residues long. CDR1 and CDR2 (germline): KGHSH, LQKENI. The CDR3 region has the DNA TGTGCCAGCTCACCCCGGACAGGGCGGGATTCACCCCTCCACTTT. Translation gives CASSPRTGRDSPLHF.